This T cell receptor (beta chain) was identified during a study of T cells in narcolepsy. Whole-study context: Donors had narcolepsy type 1 or type 2, or were healthy controls.

Sequencing was performed with immunoSEQ multiplex PCR; in TCRdb, only in-frame clones are kept and a portion is missing. The data hold fewer than 40,000 clones, with 70% to 85% observed a single time. CDR3 length: 16 residues. Germline V gene data show CDR1 as LGHNA and CDR2 as YNFKEQ. The junction had 3 bases not matched to a gene; V was cut back by 0 bases and J by 2 bases. The chain couples TRBV4-2 to TRBJ2-5; TRBD1 agrees at 10 bases. This receptor was obtained from a human donor with narcolepsy. The material sequenced was CD45RA- memory CD4+ T cells from PBMCs. The CDR3 region is CASSQDGDRGQETQYF. The CDR3 coding sequence is TGTGCCAGCAGCCAAGATGGGGACAGGGGTCAAGAGACCCAGTACTTC.